These 17 T cell receptor beta chains were sequenced from one sample in a study of post-analysis software for immune sequencing data. Sequencing libraries made from TCR beta cDNA carried unique molecular identifiers. Via MiXCR, TCRdb re-called the PCR reads, giving one row per CDR3 protein. Of roughly 600,000 distinct CDR3 sequences in the sample, about 44% were seen once. Study outcomes and limitations: Compared with controls, patients had more of about five TRBV segments, including TRBV5-6, TRBV5-1 and TRBV20-1.

These receptors' antigens are unknown. Sample: blood. The receptors were sampled from a girl between 10 and 17 years old with multiple sclerosis.

The chain joins TRBV12-3 or TRBV12-4 to TRBJ2-1, with TRBD2 identical over 9 bases. The CDR3 loop spans 17 amino acids. J gave up 5 bases and V 8 bases, and 16 bases lay outside the gene matches. The CDR3 reads CASCPGSASGVNNEQFF. The CDR3 bases are TGTGCCAGCTGTCCCGGTTCCGCTAGCGGGGTAAACAATGAGCAGTTCTTC.

The rearrangement links TRBV2 to TRBJ2-3; perhaps TRBD2 as D (7 bases). Trimming cost V 6 bases and J 4 bases, with 11 bases left between them. This CDR3 has 13 residues. From germline, CDR1 is SNHLY and CDR2 FYNNEI. As DNA, the CDR3 is TGTGCCAGCAGAGGAGGGGGGGCAGATACGCAGTATTTT. This encodes CASRGGGADTQYF.

The chain links TRBV5-5 to TRBJ2-5; D may be TRBD1 (6 bases). The CDR3 is 16 amino acids. The V gene lost 5 bases and the J gene lost 1 base, with 18 bases spanning the gap. Germline values: CDR1 SGHKS, CDR2 YYEKEE (reference sequence). The chain's CDR3 is CASSRVGQRGQETQYF. CDR3 coding DNA: TGTGCCAGCAGTCGCGTAGGACAGCGAGGCCAAGAGACCCAGTACTTC.

This rearrangement joins TRBV25-1 to TRBJ2-5, with 9 bases aligning to TRBD2. After removal of 6 bases from V and 7 bases from J, the junction contained 15 bases not matched to a gene. There are 16 residues in the CDR3. CDR1 is MGHDK, CDR2 SYGVNS, per germline. The CDR3 protein is CASSLGTSSLKTTQYF. The DNA of the CDR3 is TGTGCCAGCAGCCTCGGGACTAGCAGCCTGAAAACGACCCAGTACTTC. The full variable domain, completed using reference TRBV25-1 and TRBJ2-5, is EADIYQTPRYLVIGTGKKITLECSQTMGHDKMYWYQQDPGMELHLIHYSYGVNSTEKGDLSSESTVSRIRTEHFPLTLESARPSHTSQYLCASSLGTSSLKTTQYFGPGTRLLVL.

The chain carries TRBV12-3 or TRBV12-4 and TRBJ1-1; D uncertain. CDR3 size: 13 residues. The V end lost 2 bases, the J end lost 3 bases, and 7 bases lay between the germline ends. CDR3 sequence (DNA): TGTGCCAGCAGTTTATCCGAGTACACTGAAGCTTTCTTT. Encoded protein: CASSLSEYTEAFF.

The chain uses TRBV11-3 and TRBJ1-1; tentative D call: TRBD1 (5 bases). Per the germline V gene, CDR1 is SGHNT and CDR2 is YENEEA. V lost 1 base and J lost 11, with 14 bases in between. This CDR3 has 13 amino acids. The CDR3 DNA sequence: TGTGCCAGCAGCTTAGCCGTCGGGACTGGGGCTTTCTTT. Translated, it gives CASSLAVGTGAFF.

The chain joins TRBV20-1 to TRBJ2-3; 9 bases line up with TRBD2. The trim removed 5 bases at V and 6 bases at J, leaving 12 bases unmatched. The CDR3 is 15 amino acids. Germline CDR1 DFQATT, CDR2 SNEGSKA (reference sequence). The CDR3 spells CSAPIAGDRGDTQYF. The CDR3 DNA sequence: TGCAGTGCTCCTATAGCGGGGGATCGGGGGGATACGCAGTATTTT.

The chain couples TRBV5-5 to TRBJ2-5; D remains unclear. The length of the CDR3 is 15 residues. V lost 0 bases and J lost 4, with 13 bases in between. The germline V gene encodes CDR1 SGHKS and CDR2 YYEKEE (reference sequence). The CDR3 region is CASSLGGLGLETQYF. CDR3 nucleotides: TGTGCCAGCAGCTTGGGAGGCCTCGGGCTAGAGACCCAGTACTTC.

This clonotype was counted at least ten times. The rearrangement links TRBV28 to TRBJ2-7; the D is unclear. CDR1 is MDHEN, CDR2 SYDVKM, per germline. CDR3 size: 13 residues. V lost 2 bases and J lost 3, with 8 bases in between. CDR3 sequence: CASSLEYRYEQYF. CDR3 sequence (DNA): TGTGCCAGCAGTTTAGAATACCGCTACGAGCAGTACTTC.

V gene TRBV20-1 combines with J gene TRBJ2-1; 8 positions match TRBD2. The V gene end was trimmed by 0 bases and the J gene end by 4 bases; junction bases not matched to a gene: 11. Germline V gene data show CDR1 as DFQATT and CDR2 as SNEGSKA (reference sequence). The CDR3 consists of 17 residues. The CDR3, as DNA: TGCAGTGCTAGAGATTATAGCGGGATAGCGGCATACAATGAGCAGTTCTTC. Translated: CSARDYSGIAAYNEQFF.

A remark on this clonotype: The CDR3 does not close with the conserved phenylalanine or tryptophan, likely indicating a read error. V gene TRBV5-1 combines with J gene TRBJ2-7; D not certain. There are 13 residues in the CDR3. With 2 bases removed from V and 6 bases from J, the gap between germline ends came to 12 bases. Germline V gene sequence: CDR1 SGHRS, CDR2 YFSETQ. CDR3 sequence: CASSFAIPTEQYS. CDR3 DNA sequence: TGCGCCAGCAGCTTTGCCATCCCCACCGAGCAGTACTCC.

This clonotype showed up just a few times. CDR3 coding DNA: TGTGCCAGCAGCTTCGAGGTGGAGGGTCTTAAACCTTTAGGACTGTTTTTT. It encodes CASSFEVEGLKPLGLFF. The V and J genes are TRBV7-9 and TRBJ1-4; D is unclear. V was shortened by 3 bases and J by 13 bases, with 27 bases between the two germline ends. The germline gives CDR1 SEHNR, CDR2 FQNEAQ (reference sequence). The CDR3 is made up of 17 amino acids.

The J gene is TRBJ2-5, the V gene TRBV27, with D perhaps being TRBD1 or TRBD2 (5 bases each). The J call could be wrong; TRBJ2-7 is a better fit for the DNA end. This CDR3 contains 15 residues. Germline V lookup: CDR1 MNHEY, CDR2 SMNVEV (reference sequence). The CDR3 loop reads CASSLSGDLTYEQYF. Written as DNA, the CDR3 is TGTGCCAGCAGTTTATCAGGGGACCTTACCTACGAGCAGTACTTC.

This clonotype was counted between two and nine times. The chain combines TRBV13 with TRBJ2-1, with 10 positions matching TRBD2. This CDR3 contains 19 residues. The junction had 11 bases not matched to a gene; V was cut back by 0 bases and J by 3 bases. The germline CDR1 and CDR2 sequences are PRHDT and FYEKMQ (reference sequence). CDR3: CASSLGLAGARPLYNEQFF. The CDR3, as DNA: TGTGCCAGCAGCTTAGGGCTAGCGGGAGCCAGACCCCTCTACAATGAGCAGTTCTTC.

V is TRBV12-3 or TRBV12-4 and J is TRBJ2-5; 11 positions agree with TRBD2. This CDR3 spans 14 amino acids. Trimming took 5 bases from V and 11 from J; bases not matched to a gene: 10. DNA for the CDR3: TGTGCCAGCAGTCTTGGACTAGCGGGTACTCTTCAGTACTTC. Its protein product is CASSLGLAGTLQYF.

The chain joins TRBV6-5 to TRBJ1-1; no definite D call. V gave up 0 bases and J gave up 4 bases, with 12 bases separating them. CDR1 and CDR2 from the germline V gene are MNHEY and SVGAGI. CDR3 length: 15 amino acids. DNA for the CDR3: TGTGCCAGCAGTTACTCGGCCAGTGGAATCACTGAAGCTTTCTTT. It translates to CASSYSASGITEAFF.

The genes are TRBV4-1 and TRBJ2-3; D possibly corresponds to TRBD1 (5 bases). Per the germline V gene, CDR1 is MGHRA and CDR2 is YSYEKL. V was shortened by 2 bases and J by 5 bases, with 17 bases between the two germline ends. CDR3 size: 16 residues. The CDR3 bases are TGCGCCAGCAGCCAACCAAGGGGCCCGAGGCGAGATACGCAGTATTTT. This gives the protein CASSQPRGPRRDTQYF.